The entry below describes one T cell receptor (beta chain). Its specificity is unknown. This CDR3 is built from 16 residues. V was pared by 4 bases and J by 0 bases, with 4 bases of the junction left unmatched. The germline CDR1 and CDR2 sequences are ENHRY and SYGVKD. The PCR contained 60 Vbeta and 13 Jbeta primers. Repertoires were generated with immunoSEQ multiplex PCR, while TCRdb's copy carries only in-frame clones and drops some. The data contain approximately 160,000 clones, just under 85% of them singletons. The data are from a study of cytomegalovirus exposure and HLA in healthy donors. Notes on the study in general: For presence/absence analyses, sequencing depth was assumed to be roughly uniform across donors.

The sample consisted of PBMCs. This sequence joins TRBV10-3 and TRBJ2-3; 10 nucleotides match TRBD1. The sequence came from a girl aged 10 to 17 in good health and CMV-seropositive. The CDR3 coding sequence is TGTGCCATCAGTGGGCGACAGGGGGCTAGCACAGATACGCAGTATTTT. Translating gives CAISGRQGASTDTQYF.